The entry below describes one TCR beta chain. The test was conducted at deep level. Every subset had its genomic DNA shared out evenly among several immunoSEQ plates. Ten immunoSEQ deep assay plates served to sequence unsorted PBMC DNA. Per the original methods: Filtering differed, since immunoSEQ gave only junction sequences and no quality scores. Libraries were prepared by immunoSEQ multiplex PCR; TCRdb keeps only in-frame clonotypes and omits some of them. V and J calls and clone size are copied from that table; D and trimming were computed from the DNA. The sample comprises approximately 500,000 clones, about 75% of which are singletons, and roughly an eighth rests with the top ten. Per germline, CDR1 MNHNY and CDR2 SVGAGI (reference sequence). The CDR3 is made up of 14 amino acids. Trimming pared 2 bases from V and 1 base from J, leaving 8 bases between. The data are from a study of shared clonotypes between healthy human individuals.

This chain connects TRBV6-6 to TRBJ2-5; D is unresolved. The sequenced sample was PBMCs. The TCR originated in a middle-aged woman in good health. Some clones in this sample may be carry-over from other donors' samples. The CDR3 region is CASSYMASQETQYF. CDR3 nucleotides: TGTGCCAGCAGTTACATGGCCAGCCAAGAGACCCAGTACTTC.